These 15 T cell receptor beta chains were all obtained from the same sample, sequenced in a study of blood T cells in healthy people across ages. Using a J-beta primer mix together with a sample-barcoded 5' primer, a second PCR was run for about 7 to 12 cycles. In TCRdb, the 5' RACE reads were re-called with MiXCR into one record per CDR3 protein. The table records approximately 1,700,000 distinct CDR3 sequences, about two fifths of them present only once. Sequences were obtained from blood. The receptors come from a human donor in good health.

The chain uses TRBV9 and TRBJ2-1; the match to TRBD1 covers 9 bases. Germline-derived CDR1 and CDR2 are SGDLS and YYNGEE. The CDR3 is 15 amino acids. With V trimmed by 7 bases and J by 2 bases, 7 bases remained unmatched. The CDR3 region is CASGETGGPYNEQFF. DNA for the CDR3: TGTGCCAGCGGCGAAACAGGGGGCCCCTACAATGAGCAGTTCTTC.

This clonotype was recorded a few times. J is TRBJ2-1 and V is TRBV7-9; tentatively, D is TRBD2 (5 bases). Trimming removed 7 bases from V and 6 bases from J, with 16 bases in between. Per the germline V gene, CDR1 is SEHNR and CDR2 is FQNEAQ (reference sequence). This CDR3 has 14 amino acids. CDR3 nucleotide sequence: TGTGCCAGCAACCCGAGGGAACAGCCCAATGAGCAGTTCTTC. Translation gives CASNPREQPNEQFF.

This rearrangement joins TRBV20-1 to TRBJ2-3; 7 bases align to TRBD2. The trim removed 6 bases at V and 6 bases at J, leaving 9 bases unmatched. CDR1 is DFQATT and CDR2 is SNEGSKA in the germline V gene (reference sequence). The CDR3 is 13 amino acids. DNA for the CDR3: TGCAGTGCCGCCGGGCAAGCGGGGGATACGCAGTATTTT. As protein: CSAAGQAGDTQYF.

This chain uses TRBV10-3 with TRBJ2-3; 8 bases are a match to TRBD2. The J segment lost 4 bases and the V segment lost 6 bases, leaving 9 bases of the junction unmatched. The CDR3 contains 15 residues. CDR1 is ENHRY and CDR2 is SYGVKD in the germline V gene. The chain's CDR3 is CAISGGALRADTQYF. For the CDR3, the DNA is TGTGCCATCAGCGGGGGGGCCCTTCGAGCAGATACGCAGTATTTT.

This clonotype was found a few times. The V and J genes are TRBV28 and TRBJ1-1; D remains unclear. Germline V gene sequence: CDR1 MDHEN, CDR2 SYDVKM. This CDR3 is 11 amino acids long. The V end lost 1 base, the J end lost 6 bases, and 3 bases lay between the germline ends. In DNA form, the CDR3 reads TGTGCCAGCAGTTTATTTGCTGAAGCTTTCTTT. It is translated as CASSLFAEAFF.

The chain links TRBV7-2 to TRBJ1-3, with D unresolved. The CDR3 contains 15 residues. Deletions cut 1 base from V and 2 bases from J, with 9 bases between. CDR1 and CDR2 (germline): SGHTA, FQGNSA. DNA for the CDR3: TGTGCCAGCAGCTTAGTCGGGCGAACTGGAAACACCATATATTTT. Translation: CASSLVGRTGNTIYF.

This chain joins TRBV29-1 and TRBJ2-1, with TRBD2 matching over 7 bases. CDR3 length: 14 residues. Per germline, CDR1 SQVTM and CDR2 ANQGSEA. Losses at the gene ends were 3 bases for V and 6 bases for J; bases not matched to a gene: 8. The CDR3 here is CSVDRRESVNEQFF. The CDR3 DNA is TGCAGCGTTGATAGGCGGGAGTCGGTCAATGAGCAGTTCTTC.

The gene calls are TRBV5-4 and TRBJ2-1; D is perhaps TRBD2 (6 bases). The CDR3 length is 15 residues. The germline V and J ends were trimmed by 3 bases and 10 bases, with 20 bases remaining between them. Germline values: CDR1 SGHNT, CDR2 YYREEE (reference sequence). The CDR3 spells CASSSLADSFGEQFF. The DNA of the CDR3 is TGTGCCAGCAGCTCCTTAGCGGATAGCTTCGGAGAGCAGTTCTTC. The full variable domain, rest sourced from reference TRBV5-4 and TRBJ2-1, is ETGVTQSPTHLIKTRGQQVTLRCSSQSGHNTVSWYQQALGQGPQFIFQYYREEENGRGNFPPRFSGLQFPNYSSELNVNALELDDSALYLCASSSLADSFGEQFFGPGTRLTVL.

As for this clonotype: A read error may produce the germline difference seen at one junction end. The chain is built from TRBV3-1 and TRBJ1-1, with 7 bases matching TRBD1. The CDR3 has 16 amino acids. In germline, CDR1 is LGHDT, CDR2 YNNKEL (reference sequence). CDR3 sequence reads: CASSPWTGPMNTEAFF. The CDR3, as DNA: TGTGCCAGTAGCCCGTGGACAGGTCCAATGAACACTGAAGCTTTCTTT.

The chain links TRBV20-1 to TRBJ2-5, with D uncertain. CDR1 and CDR2 from the germline V gene are DFQATT and SNEGSKA (reference sequence). Deletions cut 1 base from V and 1 base from J, with 10 bases between. This CDR3 comprises 14 residues. Written as DNA, the CDR3 is TGCAGTGCTAGAGTCCGCGGAAGCCAAGAGACCCAGTACTTC. It encodes CSARVRGSQETQYF.

V gene TRBV12-3 or TRBV12-4 combines with J gene TRBJ2-3; 7 bases fit TRBD1. J lost 2 bases, V lost 7 bases, and 15 bases had no gene match. This CDR3 has 17 amino acids. CDR3 region: CASILGPRGLSTDTQYF. The CDR3 DNA follows: TGTGCCAGCATCCTCGGTCCAAGGGGGCTTTCCACAGATACGCAGTATTTT.

Regarding this clonotype: Mismatch with germline at one junction end may stem from a read error. This chain's CDR3 is CAGSFRDRGSGANVLTF. The CDR3 nucleotides are TGTGCCGGCAGCTTCCGGGACAGGGGTTCTGGGGCCAACGTCCTGACTTTC. This chain links TRBV7-2 with TRBJ2-6; 10 bases fit TRBD1. Germline V gene lookup returns CDR1 SGHTA and CDR2 FQGNSA. This CDR3 comprises 17 residues.

Turning to this clonotype: An end of the junction differs from the germline gene, which may be a read error. This chain connects TRBV7-2 to TRBJ2-5; 9 bases match TRBD2. The CDR3 contains 16 residues. Germline loops: CDR1 SGHTA, CDR2 FQGNSA. In DNA, the CDR3 is TGTGCCAGCAGCTTGCGGGCGGGGGGGCTAGGAGAGGCCCAGTACTTC. This encodes CASSLRAGGLGEAQYF. The whole variable domain, filled in from reference TRBV7-2 and TRBJ2-5, reads GAGVSQSPSNKVTEKGKDVELRCDPISGHTALYWYRQSLGQGLEFLIYFQGNSAPDKSGLPSDRFSAERTGGSVSTLTIQRTQQEDSAVYLCASSLRAGGLGEAQYFGPGTRLLVL.

This clonotype was seen only a few times. The chain carries TRBV10-3 and TRBJ1-2, with D possibly being TRBD1 (5 bases). CDR3 length: 14 residues. V lost 4 bases to trimming and J lost 1 base, with 10 bases between them. Germline V gene sequence: CDR1 ENHRY, CDR2 SYGVKD. The CDR3 loop is CAISAGDLNYGYTF. The CDR3 nucleotides read TGTGCCATCAGTGCGGGGGATCTTAACTATGGCTACACCTTC.

The chain employs TRBV28 and TRBJ2-6; 7 bases fit TRBD1. CDR3 length: 17 residues. With V trimmed by 8 bases and J by 4 bases, 14 bases remained unmatched. The germline V gene has CDR1 MDHEN and CDR2 SYDVKM. CDR3 protein: CASRDRLFGEGANVLTF. The CDR3 DNA reads TGTGCCAGCCGGGACAGACTCTTCGGAGAAGGGGCCAACGTCCTGACTTTC.